The next 21 T cell receptor beta chains were all read from a single sample in a study of breast tumors, draining lymph nodes, adjacent tissues (TCRdb year 2016). The axillary draining lymph nodes of breast cancer patients were the source of the lymph node samples. Preparation of the library involved multiplex PCR. Sequencing took place on an Illumina HiSeq 2000. TCRdb applied fastp at Q25 and MiXCR to the public reads, then kept only in-frame beta chains. Entries are consolidated by CDR3 protein sequence, retaining the most common genes and DNA. This sample has some 110,000 distinct CDR3 sequences in its table, and 30% of those were observed once. The ten largest make up approximately 5% of the sample. Sequencing used axillary lymph node tissue. The receptors shown here come from a female donor with breast cancer. Some clones in this sample may be carry-over from other donors' samples.

This clonotype came up many times. J is TRBJ2-2 and V is TRBV6-6; D remains unclear. The germline gives CDR1 MNHNY, CDR2 SVGAGI (reference sequence). Trimming cost V 5 bases and J 5 bases, with 9 bases left between them. This CDR3 is 13 amino acids long. The CDR3 DNA sequence: TGTGCCAGCAGTCAGTTGAGTACCGGGGAGCTGTTTTTT. Protein product: CASSQLSTGELFF.

This chain joins TRBV20-1 and TRBJ1-3, with TRBD1 as a possible D gene (6 bases). The CDR3 totals 13 residues. Trimming took 7 bases from V and 4 from J, leaving 14 bases between them. Germline V gene data show CDR1 as DFQATT and CDR2 as SNEGSKA (reference sequence). CDR3 residues: CSVGGYAGNTIYF. The CDR3 region has the DNA TGCAGTGTTGGGGGCTATGCAGGAAACACCATATATTTT.

This clonotype was detected many times. The chain couples TRBV4-1 to TRBJ2-7; D unresolved. The CDR3 is 14 amino acids. The germline V and J ends were trimmed by 1 base and 4 bases, with 11 bases remaining between them. Germline V lookup: CDR1 MGHRA, CDR2 YSYEKL. CDR3 protein: CASSQGFSDYEQYF. DNA of the CDR3: TGCGCCAGCAGCCAAGGGTTTTCTGATTACGAGCAGTACTTC.

This chain links TRBV5-4 with TRBJ2-3, with D possibly matching TRBD1 (5 bases). The J call may be mistaken, given a closer DNA end match to TRBJ1-5. Germline V gene data show CDR1 as SGHNT and CDR2 as YYREEE (reference sequence). The CDR3 totals 15 residues. CDR3 coding DNA: TGTGCCAGCAGCTTGGCTGGGACTAACACAGATACGCAGCATTTT. This translates into CASSLAGTNTDTQHF.

The sample holds many counts of this clonotype. V usage is TRBV6-6 and J usage is TRBJ1-6; D may be TRBD1 (6 bases). From germline, CDR1 is MNHNY and CDR2 SVGAGI (reference sequence). The CDR3 extends over 13 amino acids. The V and J ends lost 7 bases and 10 bases respectively, with 14 bases between them. The CDR3 spells CASIYRVESPLHF. CDR3 sequence (DNA): TGTGCCAGCATCTACAGGGTAGAGTCACCCCTCCACTTT.

This clonotype is a singleton in its sample. V is TRBV12-3 or TRBV12-4 and J is TRBJ2-7, with 11 bases lining up with TRBD2. Losses at the gene ends were 1 base for V and 3 bases for J; bases not matched to a gene: 5. This CDR3 is built from 16 residues. As DNA, the CDR3 is TGTGCCAGCAGTTTAGGGCTAGCGGGGGGTAACTACGAGCAGTACTTC. Translation: CASSLGLAGGNYEQYF.

In its sample, this clonotype was seen a few times. A much larger clone sits a single nucleotide away, making a read error possible. This chain links TRBV28 with TRBJ2-5; D not resolved. Germline loops: CDR1 MDHEN, CDR2 SYDVKM. V lost 3 bases, J lost 9 bases, and 11 bases lay in between. The CDR3 runs 12 residues. CDR3 in amino acids: CASSFVSLAQYF. The CDR3 nucleotides are TGTGCCAGCAGTTTTGTCTCTCTGGCCCAGTACTTC.

V and J are TRBV20-1 and TRBJ2-5; 16 bases match TRBD2. The CDR3 sequence is 15 residues long. Germline CDR1 reads DFQATT; CDR2 reads SNEGSKA (reference sequence). V shed 5 bases and J 2 bases; nucleotides not matched to a gene: 2. The CDR3 sequence is CSASGLAGGQETQYF. The CDR3 bases are TGCAGTGCTTCGGGACTAGCGGGGGGGCAAGAGACCCAGTACTTC.

This clonotype was observed a handful of times. A much larger clone sits a single nucleotide away, making a read error possible. Likely a read error: the CDR3 ends without its conserved phenylalanine or tryptophan. The gene calls are TRBV7-8 and TRBJ2-1, with 8 bases fitting TRBD2. The CDR3 is made up of 14 amino acids. Per the germline V gene, CDR1 is SGHVS and CDR2 is FQNEAQ. The CDR3, as DNA: TGTTTATCCACTTCGAATCGGGGGACTAGTGAGCAGTTCCTC. Its translation is CLSTSNRGTSEQFL.

J is TRBJ2-6 and V is TRBV3-1; perhaps D is TRBD1 or TRBD2 (7 bases each). Germline CDR1 and CDR2: LGHDT and YNNKEL (reference sequence). CDR3 length: 18 amino acids. Trimming stripped 1 base from V and 0 bases from J, with 13 bases between. CDR3: CASSQAPGGASGANVLTF. In nucleotides, the CDR3 is TGTGCCAGCAGCCAAGCCCCAGGGGGGGCCTCTGGGGCCAACGTCCTGACTTTC.

The chain joins TRBV15 to TRBJ2-1; 9 bases map to TRBD2. Losses at the gene ends were 3 bases for V and 9 bases for J; bases not matched to a gene: 9. This CDR3 contains 15 residues. Germline V gives CDR1 LNHNV, CDR2 YYDKDF (reference sequence). CDR3 bases: TGTGCCACCAGCAGGGGCAGAGCGGGGGGCACTGAGCAGTTCTTC. It specifies CATSRGRAGGTEQFF.

As concerns this clonotype: The conserved closing phenylalanine or tryptophan is absent in this CDR3, likely reflecting a read error. The genes are TRBV5-1 and TRBJ2-1; D unclear. Trimming stripped 7 bases from V and 6 bases from J, with 17 bases between. The length of the CDR3 is 14 residues. CDR1 is SGHRS, CDR2 YFSETQ, per germline. This chain's CDR3 is CASGSHSPSNEQFS. The CDR3 nucleotides read TGCGCCAGCGGCTCCCATTCACCCTCCAATGAGCAGTTCTCC.

This clonotype was counted many times. The chain couples TRBV11-2 to TRBJ2-3, with D perhaps TRBD2 (6 bases). V dropped 6 bases and J dropped 0 bases, with 19 bases sitting between them. CDR3 size: 17 residues. CDR1 and CDR2 from the germline V gene are SGHAT and FQNNGV. The DNA for the CDR3 is TGTGCCAGCAGGAATCCTAGAGAGGGGAGGAGCACAGATACGCAGTATTTT. Translated: CASRNPREGRSTDTQYF.

This clonotype was observed many times. CDR3 nucleotide sequence: TGTGCCAGCACCCCCCGAACGGTATCCTACGAGCAGTACTTC. Encoded protein: CASTPRTVSYEQYF. The genes are TRBV6-6 and TRBJ2-7; no clear D. V lost 7 bases and J lost 1, with 14 bases in between. The CDR3 extends over 14 amino acids. Germline V CDR1 and CDR2: MNHNY, SVGAGI (reference sequence).

The chain couples TRBV13 to TRBJ2-5, with TRBD1 identical over 7 bases. J gave up 4 bases and V 5 bases, and 13 bases lay outside the gene matches. Germline assignment: CDR1 PRHDT and CDR2 FYEKMQ (reference sequence). The CDR3 is 16 residues long. The CDR3 protein is CASSLAGGTTGETQYF. The CDR3 nucleotides read TGTGCCAGCAGCCTCGCAGGGGGAACGACAGGAGAGACCCAGTACTTC.

For this clonotype: No conserved phenylalanine or tryptophan is present at the end of the CDR3, so a read error is the likely explanation. The rearrangement joins TRBV14 to TRBJ1-1; 12 bases map to TRBD1. The germline gives CDR1 SGHDN, CDR2 FVKESK. The CDR3 runs to 17 residues. Trimming at V came to 2 bases and at J to 4 bases, leaving 8 bases not matched to a gene. CDR3 DNA sequence: TGTGCCAGCAGCCAAAGGGACAGGGGGCGATTCGGCACTGAAGCTTTCCTT. It codes for CASSQRDRGRFGTEAFL.

This clonotype was observed a handful of times. The gene calls are TRBV4-1 and TRBJ1-1; 7 bases line up with TRBD1. V lost 4 bases to trimming and J lost 4 bases; unmatched junction nucleotides: 3. The CDR3 extends over 13 amino acids. Germline V lookup: CDR1 MGHRA, CDR2 YSYEKL. The CDR3 region has the DNA TGCGCCAGCAGCCTACAGGGGCTCACTGAAGCTTTCTTT. Translating it yields CASSLQGLTEAFF.

The chain has TRBV25-1 and TRBJ1-6, with 8 bases aligning to TRBD1. V shed 7 bases and J 8 bases; nucleotides not matched to a gene: 4. Germline loops: CDR1 MGHDK, CDR2 SYGVNS. This CDR3 contains 13 residues. CDR3 DNA sequence: TGTGCCAGCACTGCGACAGGGGATTCACCCCTCCACTTT. Amino acid sequence: CASTATGDSPLHF. Full variable domain (remainder filled in from reference TRBV25-1 and TRBJ1-6): EADIYQTPRYLVIGTGKKITLECSQTMGHDKMYWYQQDPGMELHLIHYSYGVNSTEKGDLSSESTVSRIRTEHFPLTLESARPSHTSQYLCASTATGDSPLHFGNGTRLTVT.

The V and J genes are TRBV29-1 and TRBJ1-6; 9 positions match TRBD1. This CDR3 contains 13 residues. Germline V lookup: CDR1 SQVTM, CDR2 ANQGSEA. The ends lost 8 bases at V and 6 bases at J; junction bases unmatched: 5. Written as DNA, the CDR3 is TGCAGCTCCCGGGACAGGGTTAATTCACCCCTCCACTTT. Protein sequence: CSSRDRVNSPLHF.

This clonotype was observed at least ten times. The chain recombines TRBV5-1 with TRBJ2-1, with D unresolved. V was shortened by 1 base and J by 9 bases, with 8 bases between the two germline ends. Germline loops: CDR1 SGHRS, CDR2 YFSETQ. CDR3 size: 12 residues. The CDR3 DNA sequence: TGCGCCAGCAGCTTGAACACTGGTGAGCAGTTCTTC. Protein product: CASSLNTGEQFF.

Ten or more counts support this clonotype. The V gene is TRBV24-1, the J gene TRBJ2-3, with 9 bases aligning to TRBD1. V lost 5 bases and J lost 5; bases outside the gene matches: 4. Germline V lookup: CDR1 KGHDR, CDR2 SFDVKD. This CDR3 contains 14 residues. The CDR3 is CATSVGTGRDTQYF. The DNA for the CDR3 is TGTGCCACCAGTGTAGGGACAGGGAGAGATACGCAGTATTTT.